Presented here are 20 T cell receptor beta chains from one specimen sequenced in a study of early T cells in non-severe SARS-CoV-2 infection. TCRdb processed the 5' RACE reads anew with MiXCR; each CDR3 protein has one entry. Seen here are tens of thousands of distinct CDR3 sequences, around 6.6% observed once, and the top ten hold roughly 5.6%. The source was whole blood, collected at baseline. The receptor set was obtained from an adult who was a healthcare worker with PCR-confirmed SARS-CoV-2 infection or an uninfected control (not recorded which).

With regard to this clonotype: This likely came from a read error, as a far larger clone is one base away. This chain uses TRBV6-5 with TRBJ1-6; D gene uncertain. V lost 4 bases, J lost 7 bases, and 5 bases lay in between. CDR1 and CDR2 from the germline V gene are MNHEY and SVGAGI. This CDR3 spans 12 amino acids. CDR3 residues: CASSSMNSPLHF. CDR3 in DNA: TGTGCCAGCAGTTCAATGAATTCACCCCTCCACTTT.

This clonotype was seen many times. The chain has TRBV25-1 and TRBJ2-7; a possible D gene is TRBD2 (6 bases). The V gene's germline CDR1 is MGHDK and CDR2 SYGVNS. V shed 8 bases and J shed 5 bases, with 13 bases lying between them. This CDR3 region has 12 residues. The CDR3 DNA is TGTGCCAGCTCCCGAGGGACTGACGAGCAGTACTTC. Amino acid sequence: CASSRGTDEQYF.

This clonotype was counted at least ten times. V usage is TRBV28 and J usage is TRBJ2-1; D gene ambiguous. The CDR3 has 16 amino acids. The V gene lost 6 bases and the J gene lost 4 bases, with 19 bases spanning the gap. In germline, CDR1 is MDHEN, CDR2 SYDVKM. As DNA, the CDR3 is TGTGCCAGCAGCTCCCGCCTCGCGAAACGGTACAATGAGCAGTTCTTC. Encoded protein: CASSSRLAKRYNEQFF.

This clonotype showed up many times. The chain recombines TRBV5-1 with TRBJ1-1; TRBD1 might be the D (5 bases). The CDR3 length is 13 residues. V gave up 0 bases and J gave up 8 bases, with 11 bases separating them. The germline CDR1 and CDR2 sequences are SGHRS and YFSETQ. CDR3 amino acids: CASSLEAGREAFF. In DNA, the CDR3 is TGCGCCAGCAGCTTGGAGGCAGGGAGGGAAGCTTTCTTT.

In this sample, this clonotype turned up many times. The chain couples TRBV7-2 to TRBJ2-3; D is ambiguous. Trimming removed 8 bases at V and 0 bases at J, with 15 bases between. The CDR3 consists of 15 residues. Germline lookup yields CDR1 SGHTA and CDR2 FQGNSA. The DNA for the CDR3 is TGTGCCAGCCGACCGCAGCTAGAGAGCACAGATACGCAGTATTTT. This translates into CASRPQLESTDTQYF.

A few counts support this clonotype. The chain joins TRBV7-8 to TRBJ2-1; 11 bases align to TRBD2. This CDR3 is 17 amino acids long. Germline CDR1 SGHVS, CDR2 FQNEAQ. V lost 0 bases, J lost 4 bases, and 5 bases stayed unmatched. The CDR3 region has the DNA TGTGCCAGCAGCTTAGCGCGGTCTAGCGGGGGGTACAATGAGCAGTTCTTC. It codes for CASSLARSSGGYNEQFF.

There are many counts of this clonotype. This chain joins TRBV6-6 and TRBJ1-6; D uncertain. The CDR3 has 15 residues. Trimming cost V 5 bases and J 6 bases, with 14 bases left between them. Germline-derived CDR1 and CDR2 are MNHNY and SVGAGI (reference sequence). For the CDR3, the DNA is TGTGCCAGCAGTCGCGAGGGATTTTTTAATTCACCCCTCCACTTT. Amino acid sequence: CASSREGFFNSPLHF.

Only a few counts were recorded for this clonotype. The CDR3 DNA is TGCGCCAGCAGCCAAGATGACACAGGGGGCGATAATTCACCCCTCCACTTT. Amino acids: CASSQDDTGGDNSPLHF. This chain uses TRBV4-3 with TRBJ1-6; 9 nucleotides match TRBD1. CDR1 is LGHNA, CDR2 YSLEER, per germline. The CDR3 sequence is 17 residues long. V gave up 0 bases and J gave up 5 bases; unmatched junction bases: 5.

This clonotype was counted ten times or more. This chain links TRBV6-2 or TRBV6-3 with TRBJ1-1; TRBD1 matches at 8 bases. The trim removed 6 bases at V and 8 bases at J, leaving 5 bases unmatched. The CDR3 has 12 amino acids. Germline CDR1 and CDR2: MNHEY and SVGEGT. CDR3 sequence reads: CASRQTGAEAFF. The CDR3 region has the DNA TGTGCCAGCAGACAGACAGGGGCGGAAGCTTTCTTT.

This clonotype was seen repeatedly, ten times or more. The gene calls are TRBV18 and TRBJ1-1, with 7 bases identical to TRBD1. The CDR3 has 15 amino acids. Per germline, CDR1 KGHSH and CDR2 LQKENI. The V segment lost 6 bases and the J segment 1 base; nucleotides outside the gene matches: 8. Written as DNA, the CDR3 is TGTGCCAGCTCCACTTCGAGGACAGGGAACACTGAAGCTTTCTTT. Its protein product is CASSTSRTGNTEAFF.

This clonotype was observed at least ten times. The chain is built from TRBV5-1 and TRBJ2-3; 10 bases map to TRBD1. V gave up 4 bases and J gave up 4 bases; unmatched junction bases: 3. Germline loops: CDR1 SGHRS, CDR2 YFSETQ. The CDR3 has 14 residues. The CDR3, as DNA: TGCGCCAGCAGCACGGGACAGGGGTCAGATACGCAGTATTTT. Translating gives CASSTGQGSDTQYF.

A few counts support this clonotype. The chain joins TRBV5-4 to TRBJ2-7; 7 bases line up with TRBD1. Unmatched junction bases numbered 8, after V lost 0 bases and J lost 5 bases. The CDR3 spans 15 residues. Per the germline V gene, CDR1 is SGHNT and CDR2 is YYREEE (reference sequence). The DNA of the CDR3 is TGTGCCAGCAGCTTGGAGGGGGCGCGAGTCCACGAGCAGTACTTC. This encodes CASSLEGARVHEQYF.

This clonotype was picked up many times. The chain is built from TRBV4-2 and TRBJ1-1, with D possibly matching TRBD1 (5 bases). There are 16 residues in the CDR3. Germline V gene sequence: CDR1 LGHNA, CDR2 YNFKEQ. V lost 4 bases, J lost 1 base, and 16 bases lay in between. CDR3 DNA: TGTGCCAGCAGCCCCCGATCGGGGGGGACGAACACTGAAGCTTTCTTT. Protein product: CASSPRSGGTNTEAFF.

The table lists this clonotype with many counts. The gene calls are TRBV9 and TRBJ1-1; D is undetermined. Germline V gene lookup returns CDR1 SGDLS and CDR2 YYNGEE. There are 13 residues in the CDR3. Trimming cost V 3 bases and J 3 bases, with 9 bases left between them. CDR3 nucleotides: TGTGCCAGCAGCGGGTGGCGGGACACTGAAGCTTTCTTT. This encodes CASSGWRDTEAFF.

This clonotype was seen a few times. The chain couples TRBV7-6 to TRBJ2-1; 9 bases fit TRBD1. CDR3 length equals 16 residues. The germline CDR1 and CDR2 sequences are SGHVS and FNYEAQ. V dropped 2 bases and J dropped 4; count of bases not matched to a gene: 6. The CDR3 reads CASSLLSGTGYNEQFF. Here the CDR3 DNA reads TGTGCCAGCAGCTTACTCTCCGGGACAGGGTACAATGAGCAGTTCTTC.

This clonotype occurred many times. The chain combines TRBV6-2 or TRBV6-3 with TRBJ2-4, with a tentative D call TRBD1 (6 bases). V lost 8 bases to trimming and J lost 8 bases, with 16 bases between them. CDR1 is MNHEY, CDR2 SVGEGT, per germline. The CDR3 spans 13 residues. The CDR3 DNA sequence: TGTGCCAGCCTTGGGGGCTGGGCCGACATTCAGTACTTC. Protein: CASLGGWADIQYF.

The CDR3 here is CASSAGPGQGADEQYF. In nucleotides, the CDR3 is TGTGCCAGCAGCGCCGGACCGGGACAGGGGGCGGACGAGCAGTACTTC. The rearrangement joins TRBV9 to TRBJ2-7, with 12 bases fitting TRBD1. The CDR3 sequence is 16 residues long. Per germline, CDR1 SGDLS and CDR2 YYNGEE. After removal of 3 bases from V and 5 bases from J, the junction contained 9 bases not matched to a gene.

This clonotype was recorded many times. The CDR3, as DNA: TGTGCCAGCAGTGAATCCGGGCCGTTCACTGAAGCTTTCTTT. Translated: CASSESGPFTEAFF. The chain is built from TRBV2 and TRBJ1-1; D remains ambiguous. The CDR3 extends over 14 amino acids. The V end was cut by 2 bases, the J end by 4 bases, with 11 bases between. CDR1 and CDR2 from the germline V gene are SNHLY and FYNNEI.

This clonotype has a count of ten or more. The rearrangement links TRBV20-1 to TRBJ2-5, with D maybe TRBD1 (5 bases). CDR1 and CDR2 from the germline V gene are DFQATT and SNEGSKA (reference sequence). Trimming stripped 6 bases from V and 0 bases from J, with 14 bases between. This CDR3 is 14 amino acids long. In nucleotides, the CDR3 is TGCAGTGCCCCCCGGACACGGAACCAAGAGACCCAGTACTTC. Translated: CSAPRTRNQETQYF.

Only a few counts were recorded for this clonotype. The J gene is TRBJ2-1, the V gene TRBV20-1; the D gene is possibly TRBD2 (5 bases). Trimming left V 3 bases short and J 2 bases short, with 11 bases between. The CDR3 covers 14 residues. CDR1 is DFQATT and CDR2 is SNEGSKA in the germline V gene (reference sequence). CDR3 sequence reads: CSASEGPTYNEQFF. In nucleotides, the CDR3 is TGCAGTGCTAGCGAGGGCCCGACCTACAATGAGCAGTTCTTC.